This T cell receptor (beta chain) was recovered during a study of control samples from healthy donors and cancer patients. The CDR3 length is 15 residues. Trimming removed 2 bases at V and 4 bases at J, with 13 bases between. Germline V CDR1 and CDR2: KGHSH, LQKENI. Clones were sequenced by immunoSEQ multiplex PCR, and TCRdb holds only the in-frame ones, with some missing. This table has around 100,000 clones, 88% appearing once. V gene TRBV18 combines with J gene TRBJ2-3; perhaps TRBD2 as D (7 bases). The clonotype originates from a woman in her 70s in good health. Sequences were obtained from blood. The chain's CDR3 is CASSPAGAGADTQYF. CDR3 nucleotide sequence: TGTGCCAGCTCACCAGCGGGGGCTGGGGCAGATACGCAGTATTTT.